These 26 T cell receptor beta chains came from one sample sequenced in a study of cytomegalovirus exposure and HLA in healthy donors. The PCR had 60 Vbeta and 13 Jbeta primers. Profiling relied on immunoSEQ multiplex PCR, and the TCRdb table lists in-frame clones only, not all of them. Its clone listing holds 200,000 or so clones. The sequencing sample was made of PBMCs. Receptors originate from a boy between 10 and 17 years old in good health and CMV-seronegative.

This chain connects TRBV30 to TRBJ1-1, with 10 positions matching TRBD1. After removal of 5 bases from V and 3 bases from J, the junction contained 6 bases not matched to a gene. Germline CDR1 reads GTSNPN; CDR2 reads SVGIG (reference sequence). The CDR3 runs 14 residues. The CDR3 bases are TGTGCCTGGGACTTAGGGACAGGGGACACTGAAGCTTTCTTT. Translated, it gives CAWDLGTGDTEAFF.

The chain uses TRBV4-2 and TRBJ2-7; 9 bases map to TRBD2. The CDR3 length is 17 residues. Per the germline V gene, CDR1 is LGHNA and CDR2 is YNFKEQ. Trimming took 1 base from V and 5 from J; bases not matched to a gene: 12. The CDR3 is CASSQARASSGDNEQYF. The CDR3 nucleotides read TGTGCCAGCAGCCAAGCGAGAGCGTCTAGCGGGGACAACGAGCAGTACTTC.

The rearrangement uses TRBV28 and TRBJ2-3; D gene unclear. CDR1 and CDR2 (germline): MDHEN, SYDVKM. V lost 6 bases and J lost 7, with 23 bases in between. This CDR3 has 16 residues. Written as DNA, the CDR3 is TGTGCCAGCAGCCTACGGTCGTTTTATAGTGGTAATACGCAGTATTTT. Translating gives CASSLRSFYSGNTQYF. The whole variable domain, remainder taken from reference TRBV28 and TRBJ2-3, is DVKVTQSSRYLVKRTGEKVFLECVQDMDHENMFWYRQDPGLGLRLIYFSYDVKMKEKGDIPEGYSVSREKKERFSLILESASTNQTSMYLCASSLRSFYSGNTQYFGPGTRLTVL.

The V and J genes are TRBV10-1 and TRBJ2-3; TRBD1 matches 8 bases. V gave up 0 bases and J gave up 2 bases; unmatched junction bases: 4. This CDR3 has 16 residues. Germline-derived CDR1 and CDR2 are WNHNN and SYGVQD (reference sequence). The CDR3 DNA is TGCGCCAGCAGTGAGTCGGGCAGGGGGCTCACAGATACGCAGTATTTT. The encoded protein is CASSESGRGLTDTQYF.

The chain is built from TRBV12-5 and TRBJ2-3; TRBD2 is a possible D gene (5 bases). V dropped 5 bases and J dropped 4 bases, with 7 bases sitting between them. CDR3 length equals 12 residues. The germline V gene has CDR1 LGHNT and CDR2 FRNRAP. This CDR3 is CASGRTPDTQYF. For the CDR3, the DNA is TGTGCTAGTGGTAGGACTCCAGATACGCAGTATTTT.

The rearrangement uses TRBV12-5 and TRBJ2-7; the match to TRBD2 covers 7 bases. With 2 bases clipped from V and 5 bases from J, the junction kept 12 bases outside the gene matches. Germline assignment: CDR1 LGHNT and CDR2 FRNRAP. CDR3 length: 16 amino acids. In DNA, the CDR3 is TGTGCTAGTGGTTTGACTCGGGACTATCCTTCCCACGAGCAGTACTTC. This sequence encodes CASGLTRDYPSHEQYF.

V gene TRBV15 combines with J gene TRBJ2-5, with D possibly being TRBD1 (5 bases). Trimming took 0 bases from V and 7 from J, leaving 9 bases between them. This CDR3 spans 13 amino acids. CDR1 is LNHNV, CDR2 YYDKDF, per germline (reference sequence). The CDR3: CATSRDRVRTQYF. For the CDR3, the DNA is TGTGCCACCAGCAGAGACAGGGTCAGGACCCAGTACTTC.

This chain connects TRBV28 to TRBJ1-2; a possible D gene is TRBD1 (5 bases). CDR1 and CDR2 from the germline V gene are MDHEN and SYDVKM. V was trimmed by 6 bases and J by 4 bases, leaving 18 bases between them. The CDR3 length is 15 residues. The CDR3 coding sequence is TGTGCCAGCAGACGCTCCGGGCCTCAGGGCTATGGCTACACCTTC. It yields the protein CASRRSGPQGYGYTF.

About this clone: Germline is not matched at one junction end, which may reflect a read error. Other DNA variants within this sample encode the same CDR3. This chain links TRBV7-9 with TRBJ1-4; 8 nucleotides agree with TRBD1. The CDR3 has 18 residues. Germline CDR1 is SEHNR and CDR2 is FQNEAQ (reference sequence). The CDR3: CASSLRTGPKGANEKLFF. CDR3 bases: TGTGCCAGCAGCTTGCGGACAGGGCCTAAGGGGGCTAATGAAAAGCTGTTTTTT.

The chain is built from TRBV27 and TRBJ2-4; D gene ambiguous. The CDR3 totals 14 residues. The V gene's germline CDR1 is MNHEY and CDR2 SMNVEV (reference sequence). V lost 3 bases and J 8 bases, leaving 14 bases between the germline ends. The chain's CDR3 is CASSFGQASYIQYF. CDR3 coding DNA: TGTGCCAGCAGTTTTGGGCAGGCGTCGTACATTCAGTACTTC.

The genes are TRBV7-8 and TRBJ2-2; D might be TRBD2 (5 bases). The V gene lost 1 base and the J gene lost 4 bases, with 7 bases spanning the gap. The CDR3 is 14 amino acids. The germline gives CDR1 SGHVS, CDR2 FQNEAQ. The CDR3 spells CASSLGRATGELFF. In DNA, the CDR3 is TGTGCCAGCAGCTTAGGGCGGGCCACCGGGGAGCTGTTTTTT.

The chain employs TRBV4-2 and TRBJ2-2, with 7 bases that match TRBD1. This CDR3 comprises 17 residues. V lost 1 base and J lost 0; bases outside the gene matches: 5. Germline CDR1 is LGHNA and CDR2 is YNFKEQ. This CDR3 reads CASSQGLGTANTGELFF. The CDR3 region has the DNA TGTGCCAGCAGCCAAGGTCTAGGGACAGCGAACACCGGGGAGCTGTTTTTT.

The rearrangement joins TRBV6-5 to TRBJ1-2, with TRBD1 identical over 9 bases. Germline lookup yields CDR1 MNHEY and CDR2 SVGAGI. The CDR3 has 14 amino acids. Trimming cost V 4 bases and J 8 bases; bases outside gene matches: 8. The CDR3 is CASSSRTGESGYTF. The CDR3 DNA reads TGTGCCAGCAGTTCCCGGACAGGGGAATCGGGCTACACCTTC.

In DNA form, the CDR3 reads TGTGCCAGCACCGGATATAGCGGGGGGGCGTACAATGAGCAGTTCTTC. Encoded protein: CASTGYSGGAYNEQFF. The V gene is TRBV13, the J gene TRBJ2-1, with 11 bases that match TRBD2. V gave up 7 bases and J gave up 4 bases; unmatched junction bases: 9. The germline V gene encodes CDR1 PRHDT and CDR2 FYEKMQ (reference sequence). The CDR3 sequence is 16 residues long.

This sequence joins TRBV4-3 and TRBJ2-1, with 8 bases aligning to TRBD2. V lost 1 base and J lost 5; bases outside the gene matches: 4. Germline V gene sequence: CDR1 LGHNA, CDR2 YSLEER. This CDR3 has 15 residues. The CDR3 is CASSQVRGGHNEQFF. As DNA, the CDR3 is TGCGCCAGCAGCCAAGTACGGGGGGGCCACAATGAGCAGTTCTTC.

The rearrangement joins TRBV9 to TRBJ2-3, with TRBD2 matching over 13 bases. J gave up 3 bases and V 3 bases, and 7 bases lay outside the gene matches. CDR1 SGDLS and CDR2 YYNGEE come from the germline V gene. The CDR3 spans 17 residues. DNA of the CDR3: TGTGCCAGCAGCGCGACCAGGACTAGCGGGGGTACAGATACGCAGTATTTT. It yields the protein CASSATRTSGGTDTQYF.

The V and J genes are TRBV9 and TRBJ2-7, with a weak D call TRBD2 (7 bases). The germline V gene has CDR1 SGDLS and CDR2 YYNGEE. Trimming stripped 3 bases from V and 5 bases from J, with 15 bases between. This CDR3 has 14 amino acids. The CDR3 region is CASSGGGGADEQYF. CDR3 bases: TGTGCCAGCAGCGGGGGCGGGGGCGCCGACGAGCAGTACTTC.

The CDR3 coding sequence is TGTGCCAGCAGCTGGGCCGGTCGTGAAGCTTTCTTT. It encodes CASSWAGREAFF. The rearrangement joins TRBV7-2 to TRBJ1-1; D ambiguous. Germline CDR1 reads SGHTA; CDR2 reads FQGNSA. The CDR3 extends over 12 amino acids. V lost 4 bases, J lost 7 bases, and 10 bases lay in between.

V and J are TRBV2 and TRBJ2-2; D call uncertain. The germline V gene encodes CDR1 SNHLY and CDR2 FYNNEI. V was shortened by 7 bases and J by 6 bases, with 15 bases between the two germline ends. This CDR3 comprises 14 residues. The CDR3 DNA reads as TGTGCCAGCAAGCCCGCCAGCGCCGCCGGGGAGCTGTTTTTT. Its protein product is CASKPASAAGELFF.

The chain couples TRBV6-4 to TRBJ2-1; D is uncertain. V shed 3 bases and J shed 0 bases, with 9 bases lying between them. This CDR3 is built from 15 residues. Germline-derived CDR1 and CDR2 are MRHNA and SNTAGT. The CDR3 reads CASSETLSSYNEQFF. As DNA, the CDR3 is TGTGCCAGCAGTGAGACTTTAAGCTCCTACAATGAGCAGTTCTTC.

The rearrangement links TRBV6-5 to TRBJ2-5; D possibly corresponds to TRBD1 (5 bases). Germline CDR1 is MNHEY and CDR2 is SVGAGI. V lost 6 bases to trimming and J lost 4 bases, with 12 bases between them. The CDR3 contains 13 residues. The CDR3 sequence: CASRKGVRETQYF. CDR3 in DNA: TGTGCCAGCAGAAAAGGGGTACGAGAGACCCAGTACTTC.

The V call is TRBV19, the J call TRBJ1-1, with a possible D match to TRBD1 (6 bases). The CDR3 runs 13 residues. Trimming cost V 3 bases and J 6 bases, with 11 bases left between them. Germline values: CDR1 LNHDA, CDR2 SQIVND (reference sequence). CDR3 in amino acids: CASSIGGAAEAFF. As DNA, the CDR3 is TGTGCCAGTAGTATTGGGGGGGCAGCTGAAGCTTTCTTT.

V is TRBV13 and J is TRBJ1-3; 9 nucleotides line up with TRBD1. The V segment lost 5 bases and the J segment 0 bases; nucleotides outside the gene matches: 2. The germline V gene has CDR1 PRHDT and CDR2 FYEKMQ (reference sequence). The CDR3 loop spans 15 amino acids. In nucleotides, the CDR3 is TGTGCCAGCAGCCTGGGACAGGGCTCTGGAAACACCATATATTTT. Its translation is CASSLGQGSGNTIYF.

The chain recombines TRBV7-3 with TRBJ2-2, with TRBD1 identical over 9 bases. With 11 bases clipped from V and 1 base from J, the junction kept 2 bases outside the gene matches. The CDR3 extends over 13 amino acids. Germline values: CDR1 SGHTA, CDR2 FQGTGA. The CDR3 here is CASGQGNTGELFF. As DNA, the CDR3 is TGTGCCTCGGGACAGGGGAACACCGGGGAGCTGTTTTTT.

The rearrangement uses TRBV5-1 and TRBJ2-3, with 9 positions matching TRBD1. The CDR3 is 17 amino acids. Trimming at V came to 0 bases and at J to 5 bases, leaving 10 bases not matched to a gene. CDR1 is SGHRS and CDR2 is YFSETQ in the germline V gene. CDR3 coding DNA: TGCGCCAGCAGCTTGGGTTCCGGACAGGGGTTGGGAGATACGCAGTATTTT. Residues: CASSLGSGQGLGDTQYF.

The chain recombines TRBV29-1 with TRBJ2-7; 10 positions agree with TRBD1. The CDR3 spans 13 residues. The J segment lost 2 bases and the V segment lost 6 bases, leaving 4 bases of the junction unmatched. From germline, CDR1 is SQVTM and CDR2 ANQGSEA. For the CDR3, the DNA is TGCAGCGTGACAGGGGGCCCCGCCTACGAGCAGTACTTC. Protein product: CSVTGGPAYEQYF.